These T cell receptor beta chains were read from a single sample in a study of CD8+ T cells in alopecia areata. The data were produced by immunoSEQ multiplex PCR, yet TCRdb's version contains in-frame clones alone and is incomplete. The repertoire holds about 64,000 clones, around 42% seen once, with over 20% in the top ten. The sequences come from CD8+ T cells sorted from blood, collected around week 37, from a patient treated with tofacitinib. The receptor source for this set is a human donor with alopecia areata. The CDR3 runs from the conserved cysteine through the conserved F or W. Each record gives: J gene, V gene, clone size, D gene, CDR3 DNA, CDR3 protein. A D gene is named only where the DNA matches it firmly. Size is stated for part of the rows, as once, few or many counts, or as a class when the clone is expanded.

TRBJ2-7	TRBV11-2	-	TRBD2	TGTGCCAGCAGTAAAGAGGCACTAGCGGGAACCCTCCTCTACGAGCAGTACTTC	CASSKEALAGTLLYEQYF
TRBJ2-3	TRBV6-5	-	TRBD2	TGTGCCAGCAGTTACTCCAGCGGGAGGGGGACAGATACGCAGTATTTT	CASSYSSGRGTDTQYF
TRBJ2-7	TRBV28	few	TRBD2	TGTGCCAGCAGTCTGGGACTAGCGGACTACGAGCAGTACTTC	CASSLGLADYEQYF
TRBJ1-4	TRBV7-9	few	TRBD1	TGTGCCAGCAGCTCCCGGGACAGTACTAATGAAAAACTGTTTTTT	CASSSRDSTNEKLFF
TRBJ2-1	TRBV4-1	-	-	TGCGCCACCCGCGGGGGCGTGAACAATGAGCAGTTCTTC	CATRGGVNNEQFF
TRBJ2-3	TRBV7-9	-	-	TGTGCCAGCACCCCCCGCGTCCAGGGGACAGATACGCAGTATTTT	CASTPRVQGTDTQYF
TRBJ2-2	TRBV4-1	-	-	TGCGCCAGCAGCCAAGTCGGTATCACCGGGGAGCTGTTTTTT	CASSQVGITGELFF
TRBJ1-4	TRBV7-9	few	-	TGTGCCAGCAGTCCCGTCCAGGGATCCTCGGATGAAAAACTGTTTTTT	CASSPVQGSSDEKLFF
TRBJ1-2	TRBV5-4	few	-	TGTGCCAGCAGCTTGGGCCCGGCGGACTATGGCTACACCTTC	CASSLGPADYGYTF
TRBJ2-5	TRBV13	-	TRBD2	TGTGCCAGCAGCTCAGCTAGCGGCCAAGAGACCCAGTACTTC	CASSSASGQETQYF
TRBJ2-7	TRBV4-3	few	-	TGCGCCAGCAGCCAAGATCGCGGATCCTACGAGCAGTACTTC	CASSQDRGSYEQYF
TRBJ1-1	TRBV19	few	-	TGTGCCAGTTGCCAGGGTGGGGGAGCTGAAGCTTTCTTT	CASCQGGGAEAFF
TRBJ1-5	TRBV30	few	-	TGTGCCTGGAGTATGGGGGCCGGGTATCAGCCCCAGCATTTT	CAWSMGAGYQPQHF
TRBJ2-1	TRBV9	-	TRBD1	TGTGCCAGCAGCCTATGGGACAGGGTCGGACGGGATGAGCAGTTCTTC	CASSLWDRVGRDEQFF
TRBJ1-1	TRBV23-1	-	-	TGCGCCAGCGGTTGTCTGGTGAACACTGAAGCTTTCTTT	CASGCLVNTEAFF
TRBJ2-2	TRBV30	few	-	TGTGCCTGGAGTCCGAACACCGGGGAGCTGTTTTTT	CAWSPNTGELFF
TRBJ2-3	TRBV29-1	-	TRBD2	TGCAGCGTGTGGGGACTAGCGGAAACAGATACGCAGTATTTT	CSVWGLAETDTQYF
TRBJ2-3	TRBV29-1	few	-	TGCAGCGTTCCTGTAGGAGATACGCAGTATTTT	CSVPVGDTQYF
TRBJ2-3	TRBV4-3	-	TRBD1	TGCGCCAGCAGCCAAGATATTGGCAGGGGGTTCACAGATACGCAGTATTTT	CASSQDIGRGFTDTQYF
TRBJ1-1	TRBV25-1	-	TRBD1	TGTGCCAGCAGTGAACCTTCTGACAGGGGGACTGAAGCTTTCTTT	CASSEPSDRGTEAFF
TRBJ1-2	TRBV4-1	-	-	TGCGCCAGCAGCCAAGTCCCGGGCAGGGCTAACTATGGCTACACCTTC	CASSQVPGRANYGYTF
TRBJ2-3	TRBV30	-	-	TGTGCCTGGAATACGGGGACCGGGAATACGCAGTATTTT	CAWNTGTGNTQYF
TRBJ1-2	TRBV29-1	-	-	TGCAGCGTTGAGGGGGACGGGGAGATTAACTATGGCTACACCTTC	CSVEGDGEINYGYTF
TRBJ2-3	TRBV7-9	once	-	TGTGCCAGCAGGGACAAAAGGGGAGATACGCAGTATTTT	CASRDKRGDTQYF
TRBJ1-2	TRBV15	few	-	TGTGCCACCAGCAGAGATCGACTTGCTAACTATGGCTACACCTTC	CATSRDRLANYGYTF
TRBJ2-2	TRBV27	-	TRBD1	TGTGCCAGCCTACAAATGGGACAGGGAATTGCCGGGGAGCTGTTTTTT	CASLQMGQGIAGELFF
TRBJ2-1	TRBV7-2	-	TRBD2	TGTGCCAGCAGCTTTTCGGGGCAGCGGGAGAGCTACAATGAGCAGTTCTTC	CASSFSGQRESYNEQFF
TRBJ2-7	TRBV30	-	-	TGTGCCTGGAGTCAAGGGCTCGAGCAGTACTTC	CAWSQGLEQYF
TRBJ2-1	TRBV27	-	-	TGTGCCAGCAGTAGACAGTCTAGGATCAATGAGCAGTTCTTC	CASSRQSRINEQFF
TRBJ2-5	TRBV7-2	-	-	TGTGCCAGCAGCTCCGTGCCGGAGGGAAGGGAGACCCAGTACTTC	CASSSVPEGRETQYF
TRBJ2-1	TRBV6-6	-	-	TGTGCCAGCAGTTACCCGGGCGTTTACAATGAGCAGTTCTTC	CASSYPGVYNEQFF
TRBJ2-3	TRBV7-9	few	-	TGTGCCAGCAGCCCCTACACAGATACGCAGTATTTT	CASSPYTDTQYF
TRBJ2-7	TRBV7-2	few	-	TGTGCCAGCAGCTTCGCGGACAGCTTCTACGAGCAGTACTTC	CASSFADSFYEQYF
TRBJ2-1	TRBV4-1	-	TRBD1	TGCGCCAGCAGCCATCCGGGACAGGGTGATGAGCAGTTCTTC	CASSHPGQGDEQFF
TRBJ1-4	TRBV4-1	-	TRBD1	TGCGCCAGCAGCCACCCGTGGACAGGGCCTAATGAAAAACTGTTTTTT	CASSHPWTGPNEKLFF
TRBJ2-1	TRBV11-2	few	TRBD2	TGCGCCAGCAGCCAAGGACTAGCCCCCTACAATGAGCAGTTCTTC	CASSQGLAPYNEQFF
TRBJ2-5	TRBV27	-	-	TGTGCCAGCAGTCAGACCTGGGACATCCAAGAGACCCAGTACTTC	CASSQTWDIQETQYF
TRBJ1-4	TRBV29-1	-	TRBD1	TGCAGCGTAGCAGGGGGCGGAAAACTGTTTTTT	CSVAGGGKLFF
TRBJ2-7	TRBV11-2	-	-	TGTGCCAGCAGCTTCGGCAGGGTCGATCTGTACTTC	CASSFGRVDLYF
TRBJ2-7	TRBV29-1	-	TRBD2	TGCAGCGTTGTGCCGCGGGAGGCCTTGAGCTCCTACGAGCAGTACTTC	CSVVPREALSSYEQYF
TRBJ2-2	TRBV7-7	-	TRBD1	TGTGCTAGCAGCTTAGCACCGACAGGGACGACCGGGGAGCTGTTTTTT	CASSLAPTGTTGELFF
TRBJ2-2	TRBV11-2	-	TRBD2	TGTGCCAGCAGCCCCCGCCCTAGCGGGAGGGATTCCGGGGAGCTGTTTTTT	CASSPRPSGRDSGELFF
TRBJ1-1	TRBV5-1	once	-	TGCGCCAGCAGCTTGGTAGGACCCATGAACACTGAAGCTTTCTTT	CASSLVGPMNTEAFF
TRBJ2-1	TRBV7-8	-	-	TGTGCCAGCAGCTTAGCCGCGGGATCCTACAATGAGCAGTTCTTC	CASSLAAGSYNEQFF
TRBJ2-5	TRBV19	-	TRBD1	TGTGCCAGTAGTATCCGACAGGGGCGGCAAGAGACCCAGTACTTC	CASSIRQGRQETQYF
TRBJ2-1	TRBV5-4	-	TRBD2	TGCGCCAGCAGCCAAGGGGCTAGCGGGACAGACAATGAGCAGTTCTTC	CASSQGASGTDNEQFF
TRBJ2-3	TRBV30	-	TRBD2	TGTGCCTGGAGGGGCGGGAGTAGTGATACGCAGTATTTT	CAWRGGSSDTQYF
TRBJ2-1	TRBV6-1	few	TRBD2	TGTGCCAGCAGTGAAGGCCCTAGCGGGAGGGGCGATGAGCAGTTCTTC	CASSEGPSGRGDEQFF